This TCR beta chain was retrieved from a study of brain metastases from non-small cell lung cancer. From germline, CDR1 is MGHDK and CDR2 SYGVNS. This CDR3 region has 11 residues. V gave up 7 bases and J gave up 4 bases, with 8 bases separating them. Assay used: immunoSEQ multiplex PCR; TCRdb lists only in-frame clones, some missing. The sample records 4,000 to 4,500 clones, 75% to 90% being singletons. The TCR was taken from a donor at least 40 years old with non-small cell lung cancer. The chain is built from TRBV25-1 and TRBJ2-7, with a weak D call TRBD2 (5 bases). The sequenced sample was primary lung tumor tissue. This CDR3 reads CASNRTYEQYF. Here the CDR3 DNA reads TGTGCCAGCAACCGGACTTACGAGCAGTACTTC.